This T cell receptor (beta chain) originates from a study of T cell responses to AZD1222 COVID-19 vaccine. Study conclusions and caveats: Following two doses of AZD1222, Spike-specific TCR breadth and depth rose. White British donors predominated, females outnumbered males, and clonal diversity was possibly underestimated.

The method was immunoSEQ multiplex PCR; TCRdb's version includes in-frame clones alone and lacks a portion of them. Of 99,000 or so clones listed, about nine tenths are singletons. With respect to this clone: Its antigen is undetermined.

This clonotype was sampled from an adult in good health. Sequencing was performed on peripheral blood, taken on day 0 of AZD1222 vaccination.

The DNA for the CDR3 is TGTGCCAGCAGTTTATACTGGAGGAGGGAGAGCAATCAGCCCCAGCATTTT. Its translation: CASSLYWRRESNQPQHF. The gene calls are TRBV28 and TRBJ1-5; D is unclear. Germline V gives CDR1 MDHEN, CDR2 SYDVKM. The V end lost 1 base, the J end lost 1 base, and 14 bases lay between the germline ends. CDR3 length: 17 amino acids. Together with reference TRBV28 and TRBJ1-5, the CDR3 gives the full variable domain: DVKVTQSSRYLVKRTGEKVFLECVQDMDHENMFWYRQDPGLGLRLIYFSYDVKMKEKGDIPEGYSVSREKKERFSLILESASTNQTSMYLCASSLYWRRESNQPQHFGDGTRLSIL.